This T cell receptor (beta chain) comes out of a study of T-cell memory formation after mild COVID-19 (dated by TCRdb to the early 2020s). Background for the entire study: TCR sequence clusters from the two donors were largely donor specific. The cohort comprised two young, previously healthy adult volunteers, one female and one male. In a couple of donors, T-cell clones that expanded and contracted after mild COVID-19 were tracked by sequencing TCRalpha and TCRbeta repertoires over time. Study-wide conclusions, independent of this receptor: The second-wave clones that peaked on day 37 were not confirmed to be SARS-CoV-2 specific. Only a couple of mild cases were covered in the study, and larger cohorts including severe cases with pre-infection samples were considered necessary. The detection of some responding clones in pre-infection memory suggests that pre-existing cross-reactive memory T cells joined the SARS-CoV-2 response. Balanced CD4/CD8 phenotypes were observed for clones contracting from day 15 to 85, whereas a bias towards CD4+ was observed for a second wave of clones expanding from day 15 to 37. Contracting CD4+ clones were found mainly in CM and EM memory subsets, while CD8+ clones were enriched in EMRA.

The CDR3 starts with the cysteine, ends with the phenylalanine, and has 15 residues. Kept here is only the CDR3 DNA, which spans 45 bases and is read in frame from base 1. A distance of 14 bases separates the germline ends of V and J, which lose 2 bases and 7 bases respectively. Ficoll-Paque density gradient centrifugation was used to isolate PBMCs. To note about this clonotype: What this receptor recognizes is not known. No much larger clone is present one base from it, and per-base qualities are unavailable.

Sequencing instrument: Illumina NovaSeq 6000. Using 5'RACE with constant-segment primers, TCRalpha and TCRbeta cDNA libraries were constructed, with sample barcodes and unique molecular identifiers added in the process. RNA was extracted from every sample with Trizol reagent. The libraries were amplified in two PCR steps, and the second step added a second sample barcode and Illumina TruSeq adapters. The libraries were sequenced on an Illumina NovaSeq using 2 x 150 bp paired-end reads. As for the original processing: The reads were demultiplexed and collapsed into UMI-guided consensus sequences using migec v1.2.7. Using mixcr v2.1.11, UMI consensuses were aligned to TRA and TRB V and J templates and then assembled into clonotypes. A clonotype was counted as expanded or contracted only when both edgeR and NoisET called the clonotype significant, with the noise models trained on biological replicates. For edgeR calls, a false discovery rate-adjusted p below 0.01 and a log2 fold-change threshold of 1 were applied. PCA with hierarchical clustering of max-normalized trajectories of the 1000 most abundant clonotypes was used as exploratory dynamics analysis. Separately sequenced CD4+ and CD8+ repertoires were used to assign a CD4 or CD8 phenotype to each responding clone. The raw public data were reprocessed by TCRdb itself: fastp quality trimming at Q25, MiXCR clonotype calling, in-frame beta chains only. Records with the same CDR3 protein are collapsed into one entry carrying the most frequent genes and DNA. Clone size and V and J calls follow TCRdb, not the original study. The sample table shows around 150,000 distinct CDR3 sequences, and about 14% are seen once. The ten largest clonotypes hold around an eighth of the sample.

Sequences were obtained from PBMCs or a T cell subset sorted from them (not recorded which). The receptor chain draws on TRBV12-3 or TRBV12-4 and TRBJ2-2; the D gene is tentatively TRBD1 or TRBD2, each matching 5 bases. The TCR originated in an adult woman who had mild COVID-19 (a few samples of this study predate the infection). The sample titles of this study are shuffled in the database, so cell type and time point are left out; the donor was told from shared clones. The CDR3 region reads CASSLSGGGIGELFF. The DNA sequence is as follows: TGTGCCAGCAGTTTAAGTGGTGGGGGTATCGGGGAGCTGTTTTTT.